These T cell receptor beta chains were read from a single sample in a study of blood T cell repertoires in COVID-19. The table came from immunoSEQ multiplex PCR; TCRdb's copy has only in-frame clones and leaves some out. The sample lists fewer than 350,000 clones; approximately 86% were seen once. The specimen was peripheral blood. These TCRs come from a man younger than 35 with active or convalescent COVID-19. Both conserved end residues are trimmed from each CDR3.

>TRBV5-4|TRBJ1-1
ASSLAGTETGTEAF
>TRBV6-6|TRBJ1-6
ASSMTGGANSPLH
>TRBV9|TRBJ2-5
ASSVSGGRGETQY
>TRBV3-1/TRBV3-2|TRBJ2-3
ASQTGGGTDTQY
>TRBV5-6|TRBJ2-7
ASSHQLASSYEQY
>TRBV2|TRBJ1-2
ASSDRTGDGYT
>TRBV4-1|TRBJ2-7
ASSQEIAWEQY
>TRBV5-6|TRBJ2-7
ASSEGQGVTYEQY
>TRBV29-1|TRBJ1-4
SVPQGQGEKLF
>TRBV9|TRBJ1-2
ASSVVDSPNYGYT
>TRBV23-1|TRBJ2-5
ASSQSGGTQETQY
>TRBV19|TRBJ2-3
ASGQVASWDTQY
>TRBV14|TRBJ1-2
ASSQAGGSYGYT
>TRBV11-2|TRBJ1-1
ASSYDRLEAF
>TRBV5-1|TRBJ2-5
ASSPGGTQETQY
>TRBV2|TRBJ1-1
ASSAQSRGTEAF
>TRBV19|TRBJ1-5
ASSPGTYNQPQH
>TRBV4-1|TRBJ1-5
ASSQGLANQPQH
>TRBV10-3|TRBJ2-5
AISESRTSGEETQY
>TRBV6-4|TRBJ2-7
ASSAGTGMSTEQY